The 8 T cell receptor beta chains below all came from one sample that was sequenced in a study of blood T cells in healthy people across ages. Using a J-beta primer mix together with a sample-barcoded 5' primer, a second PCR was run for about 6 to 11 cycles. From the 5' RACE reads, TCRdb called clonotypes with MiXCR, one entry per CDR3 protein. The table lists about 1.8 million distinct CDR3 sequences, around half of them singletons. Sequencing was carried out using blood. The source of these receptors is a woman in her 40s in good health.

The CDR3: CASSLELAGKDEQYF. Written as DNA, the CDR3 is TGTGCCAGCAGCTTAGAACTCGCGGGGAAAGACGAGCAGTACTTC. The chain is built from TRBV7-8 and TRBJ2-7; weak D call: TRBD2 (6 bases). Trimming took 1 base from V and 5 from J, leaving 15 bases between them. CDR3 length equals 15 residues. Germline loops: CDR1 SGHVS, CDR2 FQNEAQ.

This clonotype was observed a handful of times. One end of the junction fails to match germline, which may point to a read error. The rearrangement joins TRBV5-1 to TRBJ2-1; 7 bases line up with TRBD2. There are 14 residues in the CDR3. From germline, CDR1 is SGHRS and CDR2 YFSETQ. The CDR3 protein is CASSLLADYNEQFF. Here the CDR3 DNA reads TGTGCCAGCAGCTTGCTAGCGGACTACAATGAGCAGTTCTTC. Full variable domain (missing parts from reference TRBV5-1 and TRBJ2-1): KAGVTQTPRYLIKTRGQQVTLSCSPISGHRSVSWYQQTPGQGLQFLFEYFSETQRNKGNFPGRFSGRQFSNSRSEMNVSTLELGDSALYLCASSLLADYNEQFFGPGTRLTVL.

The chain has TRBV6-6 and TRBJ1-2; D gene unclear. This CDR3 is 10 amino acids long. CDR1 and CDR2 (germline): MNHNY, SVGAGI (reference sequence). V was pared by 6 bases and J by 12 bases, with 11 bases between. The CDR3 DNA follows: TGTGCCAGCAGGCAAAACCGGGACACCTTC. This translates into CASRQNRDTF.

The CDR3: CASSLSPGTGDEQFF. In DNA, the CDR3 is TGTGCCAGCAGCTTATCACCCGGTACAGGCGATGAGCAGTTCTTC. The genes are TRBV7-2 and TRBJ2-1; possible D gene TRBD1, 5 bases. Trimming took 2 bases from V and 8 from J, leaving 16 bases between them. CDR3 size: 15 residues. Germline CDR1 reads SGHTA; CDR2 reads FQGNSA.

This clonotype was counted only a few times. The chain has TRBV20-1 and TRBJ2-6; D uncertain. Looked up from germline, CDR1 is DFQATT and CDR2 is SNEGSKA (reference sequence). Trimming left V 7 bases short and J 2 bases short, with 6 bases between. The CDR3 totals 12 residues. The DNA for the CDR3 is TGCAGTGGTAGGGCTGGGGCCAACGTCCTGACTTTC. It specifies CSGRAGANVLTF.

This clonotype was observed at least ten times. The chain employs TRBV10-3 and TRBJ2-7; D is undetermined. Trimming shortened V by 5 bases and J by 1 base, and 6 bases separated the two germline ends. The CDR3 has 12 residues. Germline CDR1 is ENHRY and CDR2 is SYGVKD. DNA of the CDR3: TGTGCCATCAGTAGTTGGTCCTACGAGCAGTACTTC. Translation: CAISSWSYEQYF.

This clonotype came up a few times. The DNA for the CDR3 is TGTGCCAGCACCTCCCAGGGGACCGCGGAGCAGTTCTTC. Protein: CASTSQGTAEQFF. The chain combines TRBV12-3 or TRBV12-4 with TRBJ2-1; D is possibly TRBD1 (6 bases). Trimming removed 7 bases from V and 10 bases from J, with 17 bases in between. The CDR3 loop spans 13 amino acids.

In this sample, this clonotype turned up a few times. CDR3: CSAPQKKWEGARYGYTF. Written as DNA, the CDR3 is TGCAGTGCTCCTCAAAAGAAATGGGAGGGGGCTAGATATGGCTACACCTTC. This rearrangement joins TRBV20-1 to TRBJ1-2, with 7 bases lining up with TRBD1. Unmatched junction bases numbered 20, after V lost 5 bases and J lost 5 bases. The CDR3 has 17 amino acids. Germline V gene data show CDR1 as DFQATT and CDR2 as SNEGSKA (reference sequence).